The next 15 T cell receptor beta chains were all read from a single sample in a study of T cells after posttransplantation cyclophosphamide. Controls had myeloablative marrow grafts with methotrexate and calcineurin inhibitor, sampled at 1 year. Sequencing used immunoSEQ multiplex PCR; TCRdb keeps in-frame clones, though not all of them. The repertoire consists of approximately 9,300 clones, with 89% occurring once and the leading ten covering 4% to 4.5%. Sequencing used PBMCs, obtained almost 450 days after allogeneic stem cell transplant with calcineurin inhibitor and methotrexate. These receptor sequences come from a male patient in his forties or fifties who received an allogeneic stem cell transplant from an unrelated donor, was CMV-positive, and had chronic GVHD only. Some T cells may be supplied by the graft donor.

This chain joins TRBV27 and TRBJ1-3; a weak D match, TRBD1 (6 bases). V lost 0 bases to trimming and J lost 0 bases, with 12 bases between them. Looked up from germline, CDR1 is MNHEY and CDR2 is SMNVEV (reference sequence). The CDR3 runs 17 residues. In nucleotides, the CDR3 is TGTGCCAGCAGTTTATCGGGGGCCGGAATCTCTGGAAACACCATATATTTT. This translates into CASSLSGAGISGNTIYF.

This chain connects TRBV6-1 to TRBJ2-7, with 7 bases matching TRBD2. Trimming at V came to 0 bases and at J to 5 bases, leaving 4 bases not matched to a gene. CDR3 length: 14 amino acids. Germline-derived CDR1 and CDR2 are MNHNS and SASEGT. The CDR3: CASSEAAGIDEQYF. The CDR3 DNA follows: TGTGCCAGCAGTGAAGCAGCGGGGATCGACGAGCAGTACTTC.

The gene calls are TRBV28 and TRBJ2-7; 13 bases are a match to TRBD2. The CDR3 runs 17 residues. Per germline, CDR1 MDHEN and CDR2 SYDVKM. V shed 5 bases and J 4 bases; nucleotides not matched to a gene: 11. CDR3 nucleotides: TGTGCCAGCAGTCTCTCGTGGGGGACTAGCGGGACTTACGAGCAGTACTTC. Translating gives CASSLSWGTSGTYEQYF. Based on the CDR3 plus reference TRBV28 and TRBJ2-7, the full variable domain is DVKVTQSSRYLVKRTGEKVFLECVQDMDHENMFWYRQDPGLGLRLIYFSYDVKMKEKGDIPEGYSVSREKKERFSLILESASTNQTSMYLCASSLSWGTSGTYEQYFGPGTRLTVT.

The V and J genes are TRBV6-5 and TRBJ1-5; D may be TRBD1 (5 bases). The germline CDR1 and CDR2 sequences are MNHEY and SVGAGI. The CDR3 is 14 residues long. The V gene lost 5 bases and the J gene lost 6 bases, with 14 bases spanning the gap. CDR3 region: CASSGGTNGQPQHF. CDR3 DNA sequence: TGTGCCAGCAGTGGCGGGACTAACGGTCAGCCCCAGCATTTT.

This chain links TRBV7-9 with TRBJ2-7, with TRBD2 identical over 11 bases. The CDR3 covers 16 residues. CDR1 SEHNR and CDR2 FQNEAQ come from the germline V gene (reference sequence). The ends lost 1 base at V and 5 bases at J; junction bases unmatched: 7. This chain's CDR3 is CASSLVGPSGRNEQYF. The CDR3 DNA is TGTGCCAGCAGCTTAGTAGGGCCTAGCGGGAGGAACGAGCAGTACTTC.

V and J are TRBV4-3 and TRBJ2-7, with D unclear. The CDR3 covers 14 residues. The V end lost 3 bases, the J end lost 1 base, and 10 bases lay between the germline ends. The germline CDR1 and CDR2 sequences are LGHNA and YSLEER. CDR3 nucleotide sequence: TGCGCCAGCAGCCAGGGCCTACAGTCCTACGAGCAGTACTTC. Translation gives CASSQGLQSYEQYF.

The CDR3 DNA reads as TGCGCCAGCAGCCCCCGGGGTAGCGGGAGAATAGGGGAGACCCAGTACTTC. Its protein is CASSPRGSGRIGETQYF. The rearrangement joins TRBV10-2 to TRBJ2-5; 9 nucleotides match TRBD2. Germline values: CDR1 WSHSY, CDR2 SAAADI. J gave up 5 bases and V 6 bases, and 16 bases lay outside the gene matches. This CDR3 contains 17 residues.

The chain employs TRBV11-3 and TRBJ2-2, with 7 bases fitting TRBD2. Germline loops: CDR1 SGHNT, CDR2 YENEEA. The CDR3 is made up of 14 amino acids. V dropped 0 bases and J dropped 6; count of bases not matched to a gene: 1. The CDR3 reads CASSLEAGSGELFF. In nucleotides, the CDR3 is TGTGCCAGCAGCTTAGAAGCGGGATCCGGGGAGCTGTTTTTT.

The chain uses TRBV5-5 and TRBJ2-7, with TRBD1 as a possible D gene (6 bases). CDR3 length equals 14 residues. CDR1 and CDR2 from the germline V gene are SGHKS and YYEKEE (reference sequence). V lost 3 bases and J lost 7, with 17 bases in between. CDR3 in amino acids: CASSWLGRGGEQYF. CDR3 DNA: TGTGCCAGCAGCTGGCTGGGCAGGGGTGGGGAGCAGTACTTC.

The J gene is TRBJ1-2, the V gene TRBV9; a possible D gene is TRBD1 (5 bases). CDR1 and CDR2 (germline): SGDLS, YYNGEE. The CDR3 consists of 14 residues. The germline V and J ends were trimmed by 1 base and 5 bases, with 12 bases remaining between them. The CDR3 sequence: CASSVSQVGYGYTF. CDR3 nucleotide sequence: TGTGCCAGCAGCGTATCACAGGTTGGGTATGGCTACACCTTC.

The genes are TRBV4-3 and TRBJ1-2, with 8 nucleotides matching TRBD1. V shed 4 bases, J shed 2 bases, and the junction held 3 bases outside the gene matches. Germline CDR1 is LGHNA and CDR2 is YSLEER. The CDR3 loop spans 14 amino acids. CDR3 region: CASSPGQGNYGYTF. For the CDR3, the DNA is TGCGCCAGCAGCCCAGGACAGGGCAACTATGGCTACACCTTC.

The rearrangement uses TRBV7-9 and TRBJ2-7, with TRBD2 as a possible D gene (6 bases). The germline V and J ends were trimmed by 1 base and 3 bases, with 13 bases remaining between them. Per germline, CDR1 SEHNR and CDR2 FQNEAQ (reference sequence). CDR3 size: 15 residues. The CDR3 is CASSLGAGSHYEQYF. CDR3 coding DNA: TGTGCCAGCAGCTTAGGTGCGGGGAGCCACTACGAGCAGTACTTC.

The genes are TRBV23-1 and TRBJ2-2; D gene unclear. TRBV23-1 is filed as an ORF, its function uncertain. The CDR3 totals 16 residues. Trimming took off 0 bases at V and 6 bases at J, with 14 bases between the two ends. The CDR3 reads CASSQSSRGRPGELFF. The CDR3 DNA sequence: TGCGCCAGCAGTCAATCATCCCGAGGCCGACCCGGGGAGCTGTTTTTT.

This clone was seen a few times. The rearrangement uses TRBV28 and TRBJ2-7, with a tentative D call TRBD1 (6 bases). Germline assignment: CDR1 MDHEN and CDR2 SYDVKM. The CDR3 spans 12 residues. Trimming removed 6 bases at V and 1 base at J, with 7 bases between. CDR3 region: CASRTGSYEQYF. CDR3 nucleotides: TGTGCCAGCAGGACAGGATCCTACGAGCAGTACTTC.

This chain uses TRBV28 with TRBJ2-6; no reliable D call. Trimming took off 5 bases at V and 4 bases at J, with 6 bases between the two ends. Germline V gives CDR1 MDHEN, CDR2 SYDVKM. This CDR3 has 13 amino acids. For the CDR3, the DNA is TGTGCCAGCAGTCTTGTAGGGGCCAACGTCCTGACTTTC. This sequence encodes CASSLVGANVLTF.